These 26 T cell receptor beta chains were sequenced from one sample in a study of tumor-infiltrating lymphocytes in localized non-small cell lung cancer. TCRdb keeps only in-frame clones here, not all; method: immunoSEQ multiplex PCR. The table lists about 8,400 clones, 60% to 80% of them singletons. Sample: uninvolved lung tissue not adjacent to the tumor. The receptors derive from a human donor with non-small cell lung cancer.

In regard to this clone: The junction does not match germline at one end; this may be a read error. The chain links TRBV9 to TRBJ1-3; D unresolved. The CDR3 loop spans 15 amino acids. Germline V CDR1 and CDR2: SGDLS, YYNGEE. CDR3 amino acids: CASSVGGGSGNTIYF. In nucleotides, the CDR3 is TGTGCCAGCAGCGTAGGAGGAGGGTCTGGGAACACCATATATTTT.

V usage is TRBV7-8 and J usage is TRBJ2-3; TRBD2 aligns across 8 bases. The CDR3 loop spans 16 amino acids. Trimming cost V 5 bases and J 1 base; bases outside gene matches: 8. Germline values: CDR1 SGHVS, CDR2 FQNEAQ. Here the CDR3 DNA reads TGTGCCAGCAGCCCCTTTGGTAGCGGGGGCACAGATACGCAGTATTTT. It is translated as CASSPFGSGGTDTQYF.

The gene calls are TRBV7-8 and TRBJ1-1; possibly TRBD1 for D (5 bases). CDR1 is SGHVS, CDR2 FQNEAQ, per germline. CDR3 length: 15 residues. V was trimmed by 4 bases and J by 0 bases, leaving 12 bases between them. The chain's CDR3 is CASSSPRGLNTEAFF. The DNA of the CDR3 is TGTGCCAGCAGCTCGCCGAGGGGCCTGAACACTGAAGCTTTCTTT.

The V gene is TRBV30, the J gene TRBJ2-5; D is ambiguous. The V end lost 0 bases, the J end lost 2 bases, and 7 bases lay between the germline ends. CDR1 and CDR2 (germline): GTSNPN, SVGIG (reference sequence). The CDR3 is 13 residues long. The CDR3 DNA reads as TGTGCCTGGAGTGTGGGGTTTCAAGAGACCCAGTACTTC. It codes for CAWSVGFQETQYF.

The chain combines TRBV30 with TRBJ2-3, with D perhaps matching TRBD1 (6 bases). Between the trimmed V and J ends, which lost 5 bases and 2 bases, there was a span of 20 bases. CDR1 is GTSNPN, CDR2 SVGIG, per germline (reference sequence). This CDR3 has 16 residues. The DNA for the CDR3 is TGTGCCTGGGGGGAATTCTCAGGGGCGTCCACAGATACGCAGTATTTT. Its translation is CAWGEFSGASTDTQYF.

The genes are TRBV6-1 and TRBJ1-1, with 9 bases lining up with TRBD1. The junction had 11 bases not matched to a gene; V was cut back by 10 bases and J by 5 bases. This CDR3 has 14 residues. Germline lookup yields CDR1 MNHNS and CDR2 SASEGT. The CDR3 region is CATRNKQGATEAFF. DNA of the CDR3: TGTGCCACACGAAATAAACAGGGGGCTACTGAAGCTTTCTTT.

The V call is TRBV20-1, the J call TRBJ2-3; D not resolved. Germline V gene lookup returns CDR1 DFQATT and CDR2 SNEGSKA (reference sequence). V was cut by 4 bases and J by 1 base, with 3 bases left in between. CDR3 size: 11 residues. The CDR3 protein is CSAKRTDTQYF. DNA of the CDR3: TGCAGTGCTAAACGCACAGATACGCAGTATTTT.

This chain uses TRBV5-1 with TRBJ2-1; 15 nucleotides line up with TRBD2. Looked up from germline, CDR1 is SGHRS and CDR2 is YFSETQ. The V and J ends lost 4 bases and 10 bases, in that order; junction bases with no gene match: 3. The CDR3 spans 14 residues. The CDR3 spells CASSTGLAGGEQFF. The CDR3 DNA reads as TGCGCCAGCAGCACGGGACTAGCGGGAGGAGAGCAGTTCTTC.

This chain links TRBV30 with TRBJ2-5; D tentatively fits TRBD1 or TRBD2 (5 bases each). The CDR3 consists of 12 residues. V was cut by 8 bases and J by 5 bases, with 15 bases left in between. Germline lookup yields CDR1 GTSNPN and CDR2 SVGIG (reference sequence). The CDR3 DNA follows: TGTGCCCGCAGTGAGGGGTCCGAGACCCAGTACTTC. Encoded protein: CARSEGSETQYF.

The V and J genes are TRBV6-6 and TRBJ2-5, with 10 bases matching TRBD2. CDR1 is MNHNY, CDR2 SVGAGI, per germline (reference sequence). This CDR3 has 13 amino acids. V gave up 9 bases and J gave up 1 base; unmatched junction bases: 2. The CDR3 DNA follows: TGTGCCAGTCTAGCGGGGGCCCAAGAGACCCAGTACTTC. Translated: CASLAGAQETQYF.

The V and J genes are TRBV7-8 and TRBJ1-2, with D unclear. This CDR3 region has 15 residues. V lost 5 bases and J lost 3, with 16 bases in between. Per the germline V gene, CDR1 is SGHVS and CDR2 is FQNEAQ. CDR3 bases: TGTGCCAGCAGCCTGGGTGGGGATCTAGACTATGGCTACACCTTC. As protein: CASSLGGDLDYGYTF.

This chain's CDR3 is CASSKQGRDEKLFF. In DNA, the CDR3 is TGTGCCAGCAGCAAACAGGGAAGAGACGAAAAACTGTTTTTT. The chain carries TRBV6-5 and TRBJ1-4; maybe TRBD1 (6 bases). V was pared by 6 bases and J by 8 bases, with 16 bases between. This CDR3 spans 14 amino acids. Germline V gene data show CDR1 as MNHEY and CDR2 as SVGAGI.

The chain is built from TRBV7-2 and TRBJ2-3; 9 nucleotides line up with TRBD2. In germline, CDR1 is SGHTA, CDR2 FQGNSA. CDR3 size: 12 residues. V lost 5 bases, J lost 8 bases, and 2 bases stayed unmatched. The CDR3 sequence: CASSSSGSTQYF. The CDR3 DNA sequence: TGTGCCAGCAGCAGTAGCGGGAGTACGCAGTATTTT.

The chain couples TRBV6-4 to TRBJ2-1, with 7 positions matching TRBD2. Germline-derived CDR1 and CDR2 are MRHNA and SNTAGT. Trimming took 5 bases from V and 8 from J; bases not matched to a gene: 12. The CDR3 extends over 15 amino acids. In DNA form, the CDR3 reads TGTGCCAGCAGTATAAACCTGGGGGGAGGGGATGAGCAGTTCTTC. The encoded protein is CASSINLGGGDEQFF.

This clone was counted a single time. This chain connects TRBV28 to TRBJ2-3; 8 bases agree with TRBD1. Trimming at V came to 8 bases and at J to 6 bases, leaving 13 bases not matched to a gene. There are 15 residues in the CDR3. The germline V gene encodes CDR1 MDHEN and CDR2 SYDVKM. CDR3 region: CASFSQGAGGDTQYF. In nucleotides, the CDR3 is TGTGCCAGCTTTTCCCAGGGGGCCGGTGGGGATACGCAGTATTTT. The variable domain in full, with the rest retrieved from reference TRBV28 and TRBJ2-3, is DVKVTQSSRYLVKRTGEKVFLECVQDMDHENMFWYRQDPGLGLRLIYFSYDVKMKEKGDIPEGYSVSREKKERFSLILESASTNQTSMYLCASFSQGAGGDTQYFGPGTRLTVL.

The V call is TRBV2, the J call TRBJ1-4; TRBD1 is a possible D gene (5 bases). This CDR3 has 12 residues. The V gene's germline CDR1 is SNHLY and CDR2 FYNNEI. V was clipped by 7 bases and J by 10 bases, with 13 bases between them. The CDR3 sequence is CASKPAGGKLFF. The CDR3 bases are TGTGCCAGCAAACCCGCGGGGGGAAAACTGTTTTTT.

CDR3 nucleotides: TGTGCCAGCAGCTTAGAGGACTGGCATAGCAATCAGCCCCAGCATTTT. Amino acids: CASSLEDWHSNQPQHF. V is TRBV7-8 and J is TRBJ1-5; unclear D gene. V was cut by 1 base and J by 0 bases, with 10 bases left in between. The CDR3 contains 16 residues. CDR1 is SGHVS, CDR2 FQNEAQ, per germline. Drawing the rest from reference TRBV7-8 and TRBJ1-5, the complete variable domain is GAGVSQSPRYKVAKRGQDVALRCDPISGHVSLFWYQQALGQGPEFLTYFQNEAQLDKSGLPSDRFFAERPEGSVSTLKIQRTQQEDSAVYLCASSLEDWHSNQPQHFGDGTRLSIL.

This rearrangement joins TRBV5-6 to TRBJ1-4, with a possible D match to TRBD1 (6 bases). CDR3 length: 15 residues. Germline CDR1 reads SGHDT; CDR2 reads YYEEEE. Trimming took off 0 bases at V and 7 bases at J, with 13 bases between the two ends. The CDR3 nucleotides are TGTGCCAGCAGCTTGGGACGGGGGGCGTTTGAAAAACTGTTTTTT. This gives the protein CASSLGRGAFEKLFF.

V usage is TRBV5-1 and J usage is TRBJ2-7; the D is unclear. Trimming shortened V by 0 bases and J by 6 bases, and 13 bases separated the two germline ends. CDR3 size: 14 residues. Per the germline V gene, CDR1 is SGHRS and CDR2 is YFSETQ. CDR3 region: CASSLAADPAEQYF. CDR3 nucleotides: TGCGCCAGCAGCTTGGCAGCAGATCCGGCCGAGCAGTACTTC.

The chain links TRBV7-9 to TRBJ1-2, with TRBD1 matching 7 bases. The germline V gene has CDR1 SEHNR and CDR2 FQNEAQ (reference sequence). The trim removed 4 bases at V and 0 bases at J, leaving 11 bases unmatched. This CDR3 is built from 17 residues. CDR3 sequence reads: CASSSLDRVGANYGYTF. DNA of the CDR3: TGTGCCAGCAGCTCCCTTGACAGGGTGGGAGCTAACTATGGCTACACCTTC.

The chain uses TRBV18 and TRBJ2-7; D is perhaps TRBD2 (5 bases). The ends were cut back, 5 bases at V and 6 bases at J, with 17 bases in the middle. The germline CDR1 and CDR2 sequences are KGHSH and LQKENI. The CDR3 runs to 14 residues. The CDR3 reads CASSENRGGGEQYF. In nucleotides, the CDR3 is TGTGCCAGCTCAGAAAATCGGGGTGGCGGCGAGCAGTACTTC.

The chain employs TRBV5-6 and TRBJ2-3; D is tentatively TRBD1 or TRBD2 (6 bases each). Germline V CDR1 and CDR2: SGHDT, YYEEEE. V lost 0 bases, J lost 6 bases, and 20 bases lay in between. There are 17 residues in the CDR3. This CDR3 is CASSLGRGDVWDDTQYF. The CDR3 coding sequence is TGTGCCAGCAGCTTGGGGAGGGGGGACGTCTGGGACGATACGCAGTATTTT.

The rearrangement links TRBV7-3 to TRBJ1-1, with 8 bases lining up with TRBD1. The CDR3 is 15 residues long. V trimming: 5 bases; J trimming: 0 bases; junction bases outside the gene matches: 5. Germline CDR1 is SGHTA and CDR2 is FQGTGA. The CDR3 region has the DNA TGTGCCAGCAGCCCGACAGGGGTCATGAACACTGAAGCTTTCTTT. Translation: CASSPTGVMNTEAFF.

V usage is TRBV29-1 and J usage is TRBJ2-3; weak D call: TRBD1 (5 bases). The CDR3 is 14 residues long. CDR1 SQVTM and CDR2 ANQGSEA come from the germline V gene. The V end lost 3 bases, the J end lost 4 bases, and 14 bases lay between the germline ends. CDR3 in amino acids: CSVEPRGSPDTQYF. CDR3 DNA sequence: TGCAGCGTTGAGCCAAGGGGAAGCCCAGATACGCAGTATTTT.

The chain employs TRBV28 and TRBJ1-1; D might be TRBD1 (5 bases). The CDR3 length is 14 residues. The germline CDR1 and CDR2 sequences are MDHEN and SYDVKM. Trimming took off 6 bases at V and 3 bases at J, with 14 bases between the two ends. CDR3 coding DNA: TGTGCCAGCAGGTCCGGGACGGGCCACACTGAAGCTTTCTTT. This gives the protein CASRSGTGHTEAFF.

The chain uses TRBV11-2 and TRBJ1-4; D perhaps matches TRBD1 (5 bases). The CDR3 runs 13 residues. Trimming shortened V by 8 bases and J by 8 bases, and 15 bases separated the two germline ends. Germline lookup yields CDR1 SGHAT and CDR2 FQNNGV. Written as DNA, the CDR3 is TGTGCCAGCGGGGACCCTCCGGGAGAAAAACTGTTTTTT. It codes for CASGDPPGEKLFF.